This T cell receptor beta chain stems from a study of shared clonotypes between healthy human individuals. In the study overall: For every donor, three CD4 naive, three CD4 memory, two CD8 naive and one CD8 memory plates were used.

Overall study results and limits: The expectation was that sequencing depth would affect clonotype sharing among donors. A limitation of the genetic and exposure-history diversity represented arose from few donors.

With regard to this clone: As yet, its antigen is unknown.

This CDR3 has 17 amino acids. In germline, CDR1 is SGHNT, CDR2 YYREEE (reference sequence). The ends were cut back, 3 bases at V and 1 base at J, with 19 bases in the middle. How the authors handled the data: ImmunoSEQ sequences covered only the junction and lacked quality scores; filtering therefore differed. Clones were sequenced by immunoSEQ multiplex PCR, and TCRdb holds only the in-frame ones, with some missing. V and J calls and clone size are as listed in that table; D and trimming were resolved from the DNA. The repertoire holds around 2.3 million clones, with around 95% as singletons. The receptor was derived from a man between 18 and 35 years old in good health. Sequences were obtained from naive CD4+ T cells sorted from blood. Sample subset: CD45RA+ positively selected. This rearrangement joins TRBV5-4 to TRBJ1-1; tentative D call: TRBD1 (6 bases). In DNA form, the CDR3 reads TGTGCCAGCAGCTCCCGCGGGGGCGCGGCCGGGAACACTGAAGCTTTCTTT. Translation: CASSSRGGAAGNTEAFF.